A single sample is the source of the 5 T cell receptor beta chains below, sequenced in a study of beta chain features in type 1 diabetes. The antigens these receptors bind are not known. Reverse transcribing all isolated RNA meant expressed TCRB transcripts were sequenced. The repertoire was sequenced with immunoSEQ multiplex PCR; TCRdb's copy has only in-frame clones and lacks some. The repertoire consists of about 660,000 clones, with 11% to 15% occurring once and the leading ten covering 0.035% to 0.045%. Points from the study as a whole: Moderate yet significant TCRB CDR3 shortening was seen in Type 1 diabetes patients in all four CD4+ subsets.

Sequences were obtained from naive CD4+ T cells from blood. The receptor source for this set is a man aged 18 to 35 with type 1 diabetes.

This chain connects TRBV9 to TRBJ2-7; 14 bases are a match to TRBD2. V gave up 4 bases and J gave up 3 bases; unmatched junction bases: 9. Germline-derived CDR1 and CDR2 are SGDLS and YYNGEE. The CDR3 totals 17 residues. CDR3 residues: CASSPGLAGGLFYEQYF. CDR3 in DNA: TGTGCCAGCAGCCCCGGACTAGCGGGGGGACTCTTCTACGAGCAGTACTTC.

This clone has only a few counts. The chain recombines TRBV18 with TRBJ2-3; 8 nucleotides align to TRBD1. Germline trimming cut 6 bases from V and 2 bases from J; bases unmatched to any gene: 13. CDR3 length: 17 amino acids. From germline, CDR1 is KGHSH and CDR2 LQKENI. CDR3: CASSHIQTGAITDTQYF. The CDR3 DNA sequence: TGTGCCAGCTCCCATATCCAGACAGGGGCGATCACAGATACGCAGTATTTT. Full variable domain (remainder filled in from reference TRBV18 and TRBJ2-3): NAGVMQNPRHLVRRRGQEARLRCSPMKGHSHVYWYRQLPEEGLKFMVYLQKENIIDESGMPKERFSAEFPKEGPSILRIQQVVRGDSAAYFCASSHIQTGAITDTQYFGPGTRLTVL.

This rearrangement joins TRBV2 to TRBJ1-2; 12 bases line up with TRBD1. The CDR3 has 15 residues. Trimming took 3 bases from V and 8 from J; bases not matched to a gene: 7. CDR1 and CDR2 from the germline V gene are SNHLY and FYNNEI. CDR3 in amino acids: CASSEEGQGALGYTF. DNA of the CDR3: TGTGCCAGCAGTGAGGAGGGACAGGGGGCGTTGGGCTACACCTTC.

This clone has just a few counts. The chain is built from TRBV30 and TRBJ2-5; D uncertain. Germline V gene lookup returns CDR1 GTSNPN and CDR2 SVGIG (reference sequence). V lost 3 bases and J lost 2, with 13 bases in between. CDR3 length equals 14 residues. CDR3 residues: CAWRVPGQQETQYF. CDR3 nucleotide sequence: TGTGCCTGGAGGGTACCGGGCCAGCAAGAGACCCAGTACTTC. The entire variable domain, with the rest obtained from reference TRBV30 and TRBJ2-5, is as follows: SQTIHQWPATLVQPVGSPLSLECTVEGTSNPNLYWYRQAAGRGLQLLFYSVGIGQISSEVPQNLSASRPQDRQFILSSKKLLLSDSGFYLCAWRVPGQQETQYFGPGTRLLVL.

This clone was seen a few times. V gene TRBV28 combines with J gene TRBJ2-1; 8 bases agree with TRBD2. The length of the CDR3 is 15 residues. With 8 bases clipped from V and 1 base from J, the junction kept 7 bases outside the gene matches. From germline, CDR1 is MDHEN and CDR2 SYDVKM. The CDR3 bases are TGTGCCAGCGGGCCAGCGGGGGAGTCCTACAATGAGCAGTTCTTC. Translation gives CASGPAGESYNEQFF.